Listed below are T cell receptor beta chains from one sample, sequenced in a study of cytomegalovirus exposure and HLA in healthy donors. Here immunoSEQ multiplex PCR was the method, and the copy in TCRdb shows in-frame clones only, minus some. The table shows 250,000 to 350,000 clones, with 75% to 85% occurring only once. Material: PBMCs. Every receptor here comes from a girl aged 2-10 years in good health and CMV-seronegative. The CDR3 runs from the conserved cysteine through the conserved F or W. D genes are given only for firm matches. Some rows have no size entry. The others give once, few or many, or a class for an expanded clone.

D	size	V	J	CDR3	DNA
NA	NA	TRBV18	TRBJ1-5	CASSPGEVISQPQHF	TGTGCCAGCTCCCCCGGGGAGGTGATATCACAGCCCCAGCATTTT
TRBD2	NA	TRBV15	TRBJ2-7	CATSRGPRESAEQCF	TGTGCCACCAGCAGAGGCCCGCGGGAGTCGGCCGAGCAGTGCTTC
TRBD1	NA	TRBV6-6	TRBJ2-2	CASTGGIGGELFF	TGTGCCAGCACAGGGGGCATAGGCGGGGAGCTGTTTTTT
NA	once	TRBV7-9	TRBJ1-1	CASNKKGGSTEAFF	TGTGCCAGCAACAAAAAGGGGGGGAGCACTGAAGCTTTCTTT
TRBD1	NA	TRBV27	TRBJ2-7	CASSWDRGQDEQYF	TGTGCCAGCAGCTGGGACAGGGGGCAAGACGAGCAGTACTTC
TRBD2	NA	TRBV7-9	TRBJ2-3	CASSFRTRRGTDTQYF	TGTGCCAGCAGCTTCCGGACTAGGAGGGGCACAGATACGCAGTATTTT
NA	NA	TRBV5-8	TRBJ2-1	CASSLGAPNEQFF	TGTGCCAGCAGCTTGGGAGCCCCCAATGAGCAGTTCTTC
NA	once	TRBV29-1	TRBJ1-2	CSVWDSSNYGYTF	TGCAGCGTTTGGGACTCTTCTAACTATGGCTACACCTTC
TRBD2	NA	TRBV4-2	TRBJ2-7	CASSQRLAGYEQYF	TGTGCCAGCAGCCAGAGACTAGCGGGGTACGAGCAGTACTTC
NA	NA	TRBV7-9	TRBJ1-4	CASSLVDEKLFF	TGTGCCAGCAGCTTAGTCGATGAAAAACTGTTTTTT
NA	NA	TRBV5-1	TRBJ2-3	CASSLGSSGDTQYF	TGCGCCAGCAGCTTGGGTAGCTCTGGCGATACGCAGTATTTT
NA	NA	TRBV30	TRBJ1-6	CAWSLGASYNSPLHF	TGTGCCTGGAGTTTGGGGGCATCCTATAATTCACCCCTCCACTTT
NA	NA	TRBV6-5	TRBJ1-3	CASSGGLSGNTIYF	TGTGCCAGCAGTGGAGGGCTTTCCGGAAACACCATATATTTT
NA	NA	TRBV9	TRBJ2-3	CASSVEITGLDTQYF	TGTGCCAGCAGCGTAGAAATTACTGGTCTGGATACGCAGTATTTT
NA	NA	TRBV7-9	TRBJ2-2	CARGSPNTGELFF	TGTGCCAGGGGGAGTCCGAACACCGGGGAGCTGTTTTTT
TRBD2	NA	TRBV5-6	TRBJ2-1	CASSLEWAGDNEQFF	TGTGCCAGCAGCTTGGAGTGGGCGGGGGACAATGAGCAGTTCTTC
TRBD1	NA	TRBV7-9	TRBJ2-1	CSSSLGVTGAFGYNEQFF	TGTTCCAGCAGCTTAGGGGTAACAGGGGCTTTTGGGTACAATGAGCAGTTCTTC
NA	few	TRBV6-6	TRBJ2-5	CASSYYPKEQETQYF	TGTGCCAGCAGTTACTACCCCAAGGAGCAAGAGACCCAGTACTTC
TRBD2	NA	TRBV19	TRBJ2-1	CASSKRGFFHNEQFF	TGTGCCAGTAGCAAGCGGGGGTTTTTTCACAATGAGCAGTTCTTC
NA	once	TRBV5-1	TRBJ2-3	CASSLSLHTDTQYF	TGCGCCAGCAGCTTGTCTTTACACACAGATACGCAGTATTTT
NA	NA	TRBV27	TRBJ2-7	CASSTGNFGGYEQYF	TGTGCCAGCAGTACCGGGAATTTCGGAGGTTACGAGCAGTACTTC
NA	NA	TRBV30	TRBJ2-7	CAWSSRYEQYF	TGTGCCTGGAGTTCCCGCTACGAGCAGTACTTC
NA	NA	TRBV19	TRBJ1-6	CASSLRTFSSYNSPLHF	TGTGCCAGTAGTCTCCGCACGTTCAGCTCCTATAATTCACCCCTCCACTTT